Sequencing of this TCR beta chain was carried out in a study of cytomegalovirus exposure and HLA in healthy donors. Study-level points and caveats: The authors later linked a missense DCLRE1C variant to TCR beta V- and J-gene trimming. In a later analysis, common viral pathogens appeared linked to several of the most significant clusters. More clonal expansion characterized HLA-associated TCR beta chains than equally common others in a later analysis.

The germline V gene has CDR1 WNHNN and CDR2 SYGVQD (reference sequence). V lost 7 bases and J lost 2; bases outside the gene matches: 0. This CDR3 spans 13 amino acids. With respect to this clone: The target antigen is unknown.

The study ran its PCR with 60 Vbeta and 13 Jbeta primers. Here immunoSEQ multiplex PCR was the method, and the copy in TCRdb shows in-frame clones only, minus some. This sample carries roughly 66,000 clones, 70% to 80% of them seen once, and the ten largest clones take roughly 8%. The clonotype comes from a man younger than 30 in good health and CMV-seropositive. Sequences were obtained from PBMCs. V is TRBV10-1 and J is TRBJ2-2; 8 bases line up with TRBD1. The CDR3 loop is CASTGGNTGELFF. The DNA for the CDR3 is TGCGCCAGCACAGGGGGCAACACCGGGGAGCTGTTTTTT.